This T cell receptor (beta chain) was identified in a study of response to subunit inactivated influenza vaccine. One entry per CDR3 protein, called by TCRdb with MiXCR from the RT-PCR reads. The sample yields about 570,000 distinct CDR3 sequences, roughly 12% seen once. The CDR3 contains 13 residues. Trimming shortened V by 6 bases and J by 7 bases, and 13 bases separated the two germline ends. The germline V gene has CDR1 MNHEY and CDR2 SMNVEV (reference sequence). This clonotype showed up just a few times. The same sample was also studied in work on T cells expressing NK-cell markers. That publication notes: Template switching by 5'RACE with UMIs generated the TCR beta cDNA. Just one sequenced donor of eight was HCMV-seronegative, while seven were seropositive. In several experiments, an anti-gamma-delta TCR antibody restricted sorting to alpha-beta TCR T cells. Leadership of the CD3+CD56-NKG2C+ fraction also belonged to these clonotypes in a few donors. HCMV specificity of expanded NKG2C+ T cell clones remained unclear.

This specimen consisted of PBMCs from blood, obtained on the day of vaccination. This clonotype originated in a man aged 50 or older who received an inactivated influenza vaccine. The chain recombines TRBV27 with TRBJ2-1; D not certain. CDR3 amino acids: CASSQARLNEQFF. The CDR3 nucleotides are TGTGCCAGCAGCCAGGCTAGATTGAATGAGCAGTTCTTC.